A selection of T cell receptor beta chains follows, all from one sample in a study of tumor-infiltrating lymphocytes in oesophageal squamous cell carcinoma. TCRdb fed the PCR reads into MiXCR, producing one record per CDR3 protein. Of about 12,000 distinct CDR3 sequences in the sample, 56% are singletons; the top ten hold roughly 32%. The source material was esophageal tumor tissue. Receptors were obtained from a female donor with esophageal squamous cell carcinoma. The CDR3 runs from the conserved cysteine through the conserved F or W. The order of the fields is CDR3 DNA, CDR3 protein, J gene, V gene, clone size, D gene. D genes are given only for firm matches. Clone size is given for some rows only: seen once, a few or many times, or a class if the clone is expanded.

TGTGCCAGCAGCTTAGAGTATCCAGATACGCAGTATTTT	CASSLEYPDTQYF	TRBJ2-3	TRBV7-6	.	.
TGCAGTGCTAGAGGCCTGAATCGGCTCCGGGGCGGAGATGAGCAGTTCTTC	CSARGLNRLRGGDEQFF	TRBJ2-1	TRBV20-1	.	.
TGTGCTGTACAGGGGGCAGCGAAGGACACTGAAGCTTTCTTT	CAVQGAAKDTEAFF	TRBJ1-1	TRBV7-7	many	TRBD1
TGTGCCAGCAGCTTAGCCGACAGCACCGGGGAGCTGTTTTTT	CASSLADSTGELFF	TRBJ2-2	TRBV5-4	many	.
TGTGCCAGCAGCCTCACAGGGAACTTGAACACTGAAGCTTTCTTT	CASSLTGNLNTEAFF	TRBJ1-1	TRBV6-2/TRBV6-3	once	.
TGTGCCAGCAGCGGAGGGATCAATCAGCCCCAGCATTTT	CASSGGINQPQHF	TRBJ1-5	TRBV6-8	.	.
TGTGCCAGCAGCTTAGGGGTGTGGAGGGAGCAGTACTTC	CASSLGVWREQYF	TRBJ2-7	TRBV7-2	few	.
TGTGCCAGCAGCTACGGCCAGGGCGGATACTACGAGCAGTACTTC	CASSYGQGGYYEQYF	TRBJ2-7	TRBV5-5	many	.
TGTGCCAGCAGCCCACCCGGGATTTACAAAACTACGCAGTATTTT	CASSPPGIYKTTQYF	TRBJ2-3	TRBV7-9	few	.
TGTGCCGGCTCTGGTGGGCTAGCGTCCTACAATGAGCAGTTCTTC	CAGSGGLASYNEQFF	TRBJ2-1	TRBV6-5	.	.
TGTGCCAGCAGTTGGGGGGGGGGCTCGCAGTACTTC	CASSWGGGSQYF	TRBJ2-5	TRBV7-2	.	.
TGTGCCAGCAGTACCCGCGTCGTTAGCGGGAGCCACGAGCAGTACTTC	CASSTRVVSGSHEQYF	TRBJ2-7	TRBV6-5	.	TRBD2
TGTGCCAGCAGCAGGTACGGGAGGTCTTACAATGAGCAGTTCTTC	CASSRYGRSYNEQFF	TRBJ2-1	TRBV7-2	.	TRBD2
TGTGCCAGCAGCCCCAGACAGTGGGAAGGCTACACCTTC	CASSPRQWEGYTF	TRBJ1-2	TRBV7-9	many	.
TGTGCCAGCAGCTTGGGTTTGGCGGGTGGATTCTACGAGCAGTACTTC	CASSLGLAGGFYEQYF	TRBJ2-7	TRBV7-8	few	.
TGTGCCAGCAGCGGACGGTACGAGCAGTACTTC	CASSGRYEQYF	TRBJ2-7	TRBV28	.	.
TGTGCCAGCAGCTTAACGGGGGAGGGAGCCTACGAGCAGTACTTC	CASSLTGEGAYEQYF	TRBJ2-7	TRBV7-9	.	TRBD2
TGTGCCAGCAGTCTACAGGAGACCCAGTACTTC	CASSLQETQYF	TRBJ2-5	TRBV6-6	.	.
TGTGCCAGCAGCCAAGGGGGAGATCCTAACTATGGCTACACCTTC	CASSQGGDPNYGYTF	TRBJ1-2	TRBV4-2	many	.
TGTGCCAGCAGACAGGGTACAGGCACTGAAGCTTTCTTT	CASRQGTGTEAFF	TRBJ1-1	TRBV2	.	.
TGTGCCAGCAGTCCCCTAGGGGCAGGGGGCAATCAGCCCCAGCATTTT	CASSPLGAGGNQPQHF	TRBJ1-5	TRBV12-3/TRBV12-4	.	.
TGTGCCAGCAGTCTCCGGCCCTTTAGTAGGCCTGAAGCTTTCTTT	CASSLRPFSRPEAFF	TRBJ1-1	TRBV28	.	.
TGTGCCAGCAGCTCTAAACCAGGGGTCGAGCAGTACTTC	CASSSKPGVEQYF	TRBJ2-7	TRBV11-3	.	.
TGTGCCAGCAGTTCTCTCTCCTCGCGCCCTAGGGCCCAGTACTTC	CASSSLSSRPRAQYF	TRBJ2-5	TRBV27	.	.
TGTGCCCAGCCTGCGTTCCTCAACTATGGCTACACCTTC	CAQPAFLNYGYTF	TRBJ1-2	TRBV7-9	large	.
TGTGCCAGCAGCCAAAACGGGAGAACAGATACGCAGTATTTT	CASSQNGRTDTQYF	TRBJ2-3	TRBV7-2	.	.
TGTGCCAGCAGTCTAGACTACCTCTCCTACAATGAGCAGTTCTTC	CASSLDYLSYNEQFF	TRBJ2-1	TRBV6-1	.	.
TGTGCCAGCAGCTCTTACGACTTCTTGAACACCGGGGAGCTGTTTTTT	CASSSYDFLNTGELFF	TRBJ2-2	TRBV7-2	.	.
TGTGCCAGCAGTTACCCCAGCGGGGGGCTGTACTTC	CASSYPSGGLYF	TRBJ2-5	TRBV6-8	.	TRBD2
TGTGCCAGCAGCTTAGCAGGGAGGACCTACGAGCAGTACTTC	CASSLAGRTYEQYF	TRBJ2-7	TRBV7-8	large	.
TGTGCCAGCAGCTTAGGGACTATGGCCTACAATGAGCAGTTCTTC	CASSLGTMAYNEQFF	TRBJ2-1	TRBV11-3	.	.
TGTGCCAGCAGCTTAATGGCAGGGACTACCCAGGGGACCCAGTACTTC	CASSLMAGTTQGTQYF	TRBJ2-5	TRBV7-3	.	TRBD2
TGTGCCAGCAGCGTCCTATACGGACTAGAAGGCAGCCACGAGCAGTACTTC	CASSVLYGLEGSHEQYF	TRBJ2-7	TRBV7-2	.	TRBD2
TGTGCCAGCAGCTTAGCGCATGGGGGGGGAGACAGAAGCTCCTACAATGAGCAGTTCTTC	CASSLAHGGGDRSSYNEQFF	TRBJ2-1	TRBV7-9	.	TRBD2
TGTGCCAGCACCATGGTGGGGCAGCCGCAGTATTTT	CASTMVGQPQYF	TRBJ2-3	TRBV7-3	few	.
TGTGCCAGTAGTCCCGGGACCCTGATACGCGAGCAGTACTTC	CASSPGTLIREQYF	TRBJ2-7	TRBV19	few	.
TGTGCCAGCACCCGACTGGTGAGGGCGAGCTCCTATAATTCACCCCTCCACTTT	CASTRLVRASSYNSPLHF	TRBJ1-6	TRBV6-1	many	.
TGTGCCAGCAGCTTAGTTCTAGGGCTGGAGACCCAGTACTTC	CASSLVLGLETQYF	TRBJ2-5	TRBV7-4	few	.
TGTGCCAGCAGTGAACAGGGGGCGTCTGAAAAACTGTTTTTT	CASSEQGASEKLFF	TRBJ1-4	TRBV12-3/TRBV12-4	once	TRBD1
TGTGCCAGCAGTGAAGGAGGCGGCGTATATGAAAAACTGTTTTTT	CASSEGGGVYEKLFF	TRBJ1-4	TRBV2	.	.
TGTGCCACCAGTCCACGGGGGGCCCAAGAGACCCAGTACTTC	CATSPRGAQETQYF	TRBJ2-5	TRBV24-1	.	.
TGTGCCAGCAGCTCTGGGGACAGTGCGAACACTGAAGCTTTCTTT	CASSSGDSANTEAFF	TRBJ1-1	TRBV7-6	.	TRBD1
TGTGCCAGCAGTTTCCGCCCCGGGACAGAGTACAATGAGCAGTTCTTC	CASSFRPGTEYNEQFF	TRBJ2-1	TRBV7-9	.	TRBD1
TGTGCCAGCAGTAAAGGGGGGAGATCAGATACGCAGTATTTT	CASSKGGRSDTQYF	TRBJ2-3	TRBV12-3/TRBV12-4	.	.
TGTGCCAGCAGAGGACAGGGGAATTCCTACAATGAGCAGTTCTTC	CASRGQGNSYNEQFF	TRBJ2-1	TRBV12-3/TRBV12-4	.	TRBD1
TGTGCCAGCAGCTACCCTAGCGGCCAAGAGACCCAGTACTTC	CASSYPSGQETQYF	TRBJ2-5	TRBV7-6	few	TRBD2
TGTGCCAGCACCTCCGGACAGGGGGCCCCTGAAGCTTTCTTT	CASTSGQGAPEAFF	TRBJ1-1	TRBV5-6	.	TRBD1
TGTGCCAGTAGTGGCAGGACAGGGTTAACCCGTGAAGGTCAGCCCCAGCATTTT	CASSGRTGLTREGQPQHF	TRBJ1-5	TRBV19	few	TRBD1
TGCGCCAGCAGCTTGGACCGCCCTTCCTCTGAGCAGTACTTC	CASSLDRPSSEQYF	TRBJ2-7	TRBV5-1	.	.
TGCGCCAGCAGCCTACAACCGGGACAGGTATCTGGGGCCAACGTCCTGACTTTC	CASSLQPGQVSGANVLTF	TRBJ2-6	TRBV4-1	.	TRBD1
TGTGCCAGCAGTTTTGATCCTATCTCCTACGAGCAGTACTTC	CASSFDPISYEQYF	TRBJ2-7	TRBV27	many	.